This T cell receptor (beta chain) was found in a study of PD-1 blockade in classical Hodgkin lymphoma. The germline V and J ends were trimmed by 0 bases and 2 bases, with 14 bases remaining between them. This CDR3 is 17 amino acids long. Germline lookup yields CDR1 KGHSH and CDR2 LQKENI. Every patient experienced relapse after autologous stem cell transplantation, and brentuximab vedotin exposure varied. The protocol was immunoSEQ multiplex PCR, while the TCRdb copy is restricted to in-frame clones and leaves out a portion. The profile shows fewer than 50,000 clones, 86% of them singletons. The sample in question was peripheral blood mononuclear cells (PBMCs), obtained before the second cycle of nivolumab. This clonotype originated in a human donor with classical Hodgkin lymphoma. V gene TRBV18 combines with J gene TRBJ2-4; D is uncertain. The CDR3 sequence is CASSPPTRMVTKNIQYF. CDR3 coding DNA: TGTGCCAGCTCACCACCCACACGGATGGTTACCAAAAACATTCAGTACTTC.